This T cell receptor beta chain was identified in a study of blood T cell repertoires in COVID-19. In the study overall: The cDNA or gDNA used as material had been derived from T cells, B-cell-depleted T cells, or PBMCs.

V was trimmed by 2 bases and J by 6 bases, leaving 18 bases between them. The CDR3 loop spans 15 amino acids. Germline assignment: CDR1 SGHRS and CDR2 YFSETQ. Assay: immunoSEQ multiplex PCR; the TCRdb copy retains only in-frame clones and omits some. This sample yields 430,000 or so clones, of which around nine tenths are seen a single time; 0.65% to 1% belongs to the top ten. The sequence came from a young man with COVID-19, enrolled during active disease. The genes are TRBV5-1 and TRBJ2-7, with D perhaps TRBD2 (5 bases). The sequencing input was peripheral blood. The CDR3 is CASSLTSGIDGEQYF. The CDR3 nucleotides read TGCGCCAGCAGCTTAACATCCGGGATCGACGGCGAGCAGTACTTC. Full variable domain (remainder filled in from reference TRBV5-1 and TRBJ2-7): KAGVTQTPRYLIKTRGQQVTLSCSPISGHRSVSWYQQTPGQGLQFLFEYFSETQRNKGNFPGRFSGRQFSNSRSEMNVSTLELGDSALYLCASSLTSGIDGEQYFGPGTRLTVT.